Below, 4 T cell receptor beta chains from the same sample are listed, as sequenced in a study of shared clonotypes between healthy human individuals. Generated by immunoSEQ multiplex PCR, the TCRdb table keeps only in-frame clones and is missing some. Of just over 2,000,000 clones listed, 85% to 95% are singletons. Sequenced sample: naive CD4+ T cells sorted from blood. Subset described: CD45RA+ positively selected. These receptors all come from a man between 18 and 29 years old in good health.

The count of this clone is one. The chain recombines TRBV6-6 with TRBJ2-7, with 12 bases aligning to TRBD2. J gave up 3 bases and V 5 bases, and 5 bases lay outside the gene matches. The V gene's germline CDR1 is MNHNY and CDR2 SVGAGI (reference sequence). This CDR3 has 15 residues. CDR3: CASSDPTSGGYEQYF. The CDR3 nucleotides are TGTGCCAGCAGTGACCCGACTAGCGGGGGCTACGAGCAGTACTTC.

This chain uses TRBV28 with TRBJ2-5, with no clear D. The V gene's germline CDR1 is MDHEN and CDR2 SYDVKM. The CDR3 contains 15 residues. Trimming left V 0 bases short and J 5 bases short, with 13 bases between. The CDR3 coding sequence is TGTGCCAGCAGTTTATGGGACCAAATCGGCGAGACCCAGTACTTC. Residues: CASSLWDQIGETQYF.

As for this clone: This sample also contains other DNA sequences that code for the same CDR3. The CDR3: CASSPLEGFTEAFF. DNA for the CDR3: TGTGCCAGCTCACCTCTTGAGGGGTTCACTGAAGCTTTCTTT. The chain employs TRBV18 and TRBJ1-1; weak D call: TRBD1 (5 bases). V lost 3 bases and J 4 bases, leaving 12 bases between the germline ends. The CDR3 contains 14 residues. The germline V gene encodes CDR1 KGHSH and CDR2 LQKENI.

Note on this clone: Other DNA sequences in this specimen translate into the identical CDR3. This chain connects TRBV6-5 to TRBJ2-7; 14 bases map to TRBD2. With V trimmed by 2 bases and J by 4 bases, 1 base remained unmatched. Germline V gene sequence: CDR1 MNHEY, CDR2 SVGAGI. The CDR3 runs 15 residues. The CDR3 reads CASSYGTSGGYEQYF. CDR3 DNA: TGTGCCAGCAGTTACGGGACTAGCGGGGGTTACGAGCAGTACTTC.